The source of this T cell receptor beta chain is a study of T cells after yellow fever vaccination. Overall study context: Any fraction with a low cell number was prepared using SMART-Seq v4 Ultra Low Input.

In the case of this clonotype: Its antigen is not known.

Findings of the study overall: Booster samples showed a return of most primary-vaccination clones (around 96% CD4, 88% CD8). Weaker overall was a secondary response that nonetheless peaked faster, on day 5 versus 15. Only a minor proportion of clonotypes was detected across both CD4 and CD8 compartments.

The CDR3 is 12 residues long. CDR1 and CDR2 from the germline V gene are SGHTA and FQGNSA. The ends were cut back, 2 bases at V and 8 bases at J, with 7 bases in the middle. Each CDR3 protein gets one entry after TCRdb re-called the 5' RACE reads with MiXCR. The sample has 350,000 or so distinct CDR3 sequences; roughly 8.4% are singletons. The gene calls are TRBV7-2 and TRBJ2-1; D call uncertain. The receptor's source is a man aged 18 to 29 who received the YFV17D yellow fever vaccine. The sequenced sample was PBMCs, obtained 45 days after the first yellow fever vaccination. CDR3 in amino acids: CASSLSSYEQFF. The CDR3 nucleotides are TGTGCCAGCAGCTTATCCAGTTATGAGCAGTTCTTC.